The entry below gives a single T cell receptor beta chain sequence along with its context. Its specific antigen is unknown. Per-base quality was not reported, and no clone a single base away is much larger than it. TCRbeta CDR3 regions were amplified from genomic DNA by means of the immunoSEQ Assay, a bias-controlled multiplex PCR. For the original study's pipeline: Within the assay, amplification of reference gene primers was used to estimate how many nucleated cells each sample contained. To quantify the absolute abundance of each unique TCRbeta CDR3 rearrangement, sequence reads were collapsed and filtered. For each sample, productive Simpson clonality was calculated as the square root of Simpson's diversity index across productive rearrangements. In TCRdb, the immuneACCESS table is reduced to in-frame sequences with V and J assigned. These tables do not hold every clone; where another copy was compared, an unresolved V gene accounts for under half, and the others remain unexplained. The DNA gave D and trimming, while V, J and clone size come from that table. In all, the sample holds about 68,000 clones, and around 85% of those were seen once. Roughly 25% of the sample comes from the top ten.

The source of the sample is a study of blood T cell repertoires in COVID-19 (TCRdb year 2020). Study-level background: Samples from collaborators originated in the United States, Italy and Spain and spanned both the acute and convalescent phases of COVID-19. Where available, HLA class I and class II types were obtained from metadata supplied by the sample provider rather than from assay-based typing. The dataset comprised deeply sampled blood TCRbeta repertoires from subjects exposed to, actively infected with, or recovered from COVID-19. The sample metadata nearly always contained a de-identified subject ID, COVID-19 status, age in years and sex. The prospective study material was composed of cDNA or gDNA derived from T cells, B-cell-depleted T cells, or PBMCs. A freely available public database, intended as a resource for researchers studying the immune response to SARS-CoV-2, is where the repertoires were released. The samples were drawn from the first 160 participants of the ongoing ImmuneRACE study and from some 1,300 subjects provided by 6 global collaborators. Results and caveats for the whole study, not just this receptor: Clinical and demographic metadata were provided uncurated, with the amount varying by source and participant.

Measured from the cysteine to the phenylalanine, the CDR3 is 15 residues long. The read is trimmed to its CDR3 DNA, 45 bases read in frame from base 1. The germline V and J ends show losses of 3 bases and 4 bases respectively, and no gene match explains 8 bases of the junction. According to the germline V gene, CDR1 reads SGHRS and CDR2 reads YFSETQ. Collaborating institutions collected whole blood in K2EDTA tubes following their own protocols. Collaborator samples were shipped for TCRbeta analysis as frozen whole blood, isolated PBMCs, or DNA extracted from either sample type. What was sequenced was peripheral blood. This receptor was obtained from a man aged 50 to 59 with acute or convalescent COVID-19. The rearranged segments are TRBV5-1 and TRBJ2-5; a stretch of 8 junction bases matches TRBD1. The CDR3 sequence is CASSYGQGLGETQYF. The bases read TGCGCCAGCAGCTACGGACAGGGATTGGGAGAGACCCAGTACTTC. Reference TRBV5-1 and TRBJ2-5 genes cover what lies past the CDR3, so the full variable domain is KAGVTQTPRYLIKTRGQQVTLSCSPISGHRSVSWYQQTPGQGLQFLFEYFSETQRNKGNFPGRFSGRQFSNSRSEMNVSTLELGDSALYLCASSYGQGLGETQYFGPGTRLLVL.